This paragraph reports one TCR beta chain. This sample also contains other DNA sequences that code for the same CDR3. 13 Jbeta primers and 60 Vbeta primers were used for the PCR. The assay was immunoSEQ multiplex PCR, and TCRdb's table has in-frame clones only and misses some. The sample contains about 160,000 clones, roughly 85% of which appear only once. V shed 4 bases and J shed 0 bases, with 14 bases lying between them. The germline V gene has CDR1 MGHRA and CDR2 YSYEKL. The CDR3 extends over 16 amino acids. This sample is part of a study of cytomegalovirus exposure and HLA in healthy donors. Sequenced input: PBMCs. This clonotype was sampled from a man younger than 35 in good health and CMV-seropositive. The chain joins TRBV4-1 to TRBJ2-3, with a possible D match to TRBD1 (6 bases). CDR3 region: CASSLIRGSSTDTQYF. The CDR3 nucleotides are TGCGCCAGCAGCCTTATCAGGGGATCTAGCACAGATACGCAGTATTTT.